A selection of T cell receptor beta chains follows, all from one sample in a study of shared clonotypes between healthy human individuals. TCRdb's copy holds only in-frame clones and misses some; the assay was immunoSEQ multiplex PCR. Here the sample spans 2,500,000 or so clones, about nine tenths being singletons. Sequenced material: naive CD4+ T cells from PBMCs. These receptors all come from a man younger than 30 in good health. Some clones in this sample may be carry-over from other donors' samples. Each CDR3 is given without its conserved first and last residue.

V gene	CDR3 protein
TRBV25-1	ASIGRPTLRGNEKLF
TRBV28	ASSLSGAQDTQY
TRBV28	ASRLPDGRNQPQH
TRBV6-5	ASSLFLGQGPYEQY
TRBV28	ASSLSASLSYEQY
TRBV5-1	ASSFRAGSNEQY
TRBV7-3	ASSLLPVGSSYNEQF
TRBV19	ASSIMVAGLSTDTQY
TRBV6-1	ASSEASVAGGYT
TRBV7-6	ASSFGTGGHQEQF
TRBV5-1	ASSVAVTGGYEQY
TRBV20-1	SANGIREAF
TRBV11-2	ASSLDRGVIRNTEAF
TRBV11-2	ASSFSGANEKLF
TRBV16	ASSRTRDGYT
TRBV28	ASTRGSTYEQY
TRBV28	ASSPISGRANEQF
TRBV6-1	ASSEAGAPRAYEQY
TRBV6-6	ASSYSDNRYT